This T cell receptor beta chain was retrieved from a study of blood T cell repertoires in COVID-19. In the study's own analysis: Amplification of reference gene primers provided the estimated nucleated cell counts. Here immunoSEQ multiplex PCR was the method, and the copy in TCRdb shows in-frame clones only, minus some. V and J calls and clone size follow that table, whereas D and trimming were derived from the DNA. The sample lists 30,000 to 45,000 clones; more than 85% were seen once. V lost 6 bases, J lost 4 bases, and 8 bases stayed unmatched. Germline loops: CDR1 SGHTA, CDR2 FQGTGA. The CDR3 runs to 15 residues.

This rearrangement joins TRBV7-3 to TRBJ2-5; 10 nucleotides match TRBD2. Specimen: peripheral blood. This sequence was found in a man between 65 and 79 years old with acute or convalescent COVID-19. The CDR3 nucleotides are TGTGCCAGCAGTTTCGGACTAGCGGAGGCAGAGACCCAGTACTTC. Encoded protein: CASSFGLAEAETQYF.